The source of this T cell receptor beta chain is a study of post-analysis software for immune sequencing data. Details on this clonotype: Its target is unknown.

Whole-study results and caveats: When the samples were clustered directly with F measure, those that had been prepared in the same batch showed strong co-clustering. Five or six TRBV segments were more frequent in patients than controls; TRBV5-6, TRBV5-1 and TRBV20-1 belonged to this group.

This CDR3 contains 15 residues. V lost 7 bases and J 3 bases, leaving 15 bases between the germline ends. Germline CDR1 and CDR2: SNHLY and FYNNEI. Prepared TCR beta cDNA libraries contained unique molecular identifiers. TCRdb ran MiXCR on the PCR reads and lists one entry per CDR3 protein. This table holds about 760,000 distinct CDR3 sequences, roughly 30% found once. The source of this sequence is a girl aged 10-17 years with multiple sclerosis. Input material: blood. The V and J genes are TRBV2 and TRBJ1-4; D possibly corresponds to TRBD1 (6 bases). Written as DNA, the CDR3 is TGTGCCAGCAAGCAACAGGGCTGGGCTAATGAAAAACTGTTTTTT. Protein: CASKQQGWANEKLFF.